The 30 T cell receptor beta chains given below trace back to one sample, sequenced in a study of cytomegalovirus exposure and HLA in healthy donors. The PCR ran on 60 Vbeta and 13 Jbeta primers. Libraries were prepared by immunoSEQ multiplex PCR; TCRdb keeps only in-frame clonotypes and omits some of them. The sample contains approximately 170,000 clones, 73% of which appear only once. Material: PBMCs. Receptors were obtained from a woman under 30 in good health and CMV-seropositive.

V gene TRBV5-6 combines with J gene TRBJ1-2; D might be TRBD1 (5 bases). This CDR3 comprises 17 residues. V was trimmed by 0 bases and J by 2 bases, leaving 17 bases between them. Germline CDR1 and CDR2: SGHDT and YYEEEE. The CDR3 DNA reads as TGTGCCAGCAGCTTGGGTTTGGAGGGACTGATCAACTATGGCTACACCTTC. Protein: CASSLGLEGLINYGYTF.

The chain carries TRBV7-8 and TRBJ2-3, with D perhaps TRBD2 (7 bases). The CDR3 runs to 16 residues. CDR1 and CDR2 from the germline V gene are SGHVS and FQNEAQ. Trimming took 5 bases from V and 4 from J, leaving 19 bases between them. The chain's CDR3 is CASSPLRGALPDTQYF. As DNA, the CDR3 is TGTGCCAGCAGCCCGCTCCGGGGGGCGCTTCCAGATACGCAGTATTTT.

The rearrangement links TRBV11-3 to TRBJ2-1, with D hard to call. The V end was cut by 1 base, the J end by 1 base, with 5 bases between. CDR1 is SGHNT, CDR2 YENEEA, per germline. This CDR3 has 14 amino acids. In DNA, the CDR3 is TGTGCCAGCAGCTTAGTATTTTCCTACAATGAGCAGTTCTTC. Translating gives CASSLVFSYNEQFF.

This clone was picked up one time. The chain is built from TRBV7-9 and TRBJ2-7; TRBD2 matches at 8 bases. The germline V gene has CDR1 SEHNR and CDR2 FQNEAQ (reference sequence). The CDR3 totals 19 residues. V lost 3 bases to trimming and J lost 5 bases; unmatched junction nucleotides: 21. The CDR3 sequence: CASSFVGTGGPSGGNEQYF. The DNA of the CDR3 is TGTGCCAGCAGCTTCGTGGGGACGGGGGGGCCGTCGGGGGGGAACGAGCAGTACTTC.

The chain links TRBV5-1 to TRBJ2-2; 10 bases are shared with TRBD2. J lost 7 bases, V lost 9 bases, and 15 bases had no gene match. This CDR3 region has 16 residues. Germline V gene lookup returns CDR1 SGHRS and CDR2 YFSETQ. The CDR3 nucleotides are TGCGCCACCCGACCGGTTCTAGCGGGGGCCGTCGGGGAGCTGTTTTTT. Its protein product is CATRPVLAGAVGELFF.

V and J are TRBV5-1 and TRBJ2-1; D perhaps matches TRBD2 (6 bases). The CDR3 contains 14 residues. V was trimmed by 6 bases and J by 0 bases, leaving 10 bases between them. Germline CDR1 reads SGHRS; CDR2 reads YFSETQ. This CDR3 reads CASNGDSSYNEQFF. The CDR3 nucleotides are TGCGCCAGCAATGGGGACTCCTCCTACAATGAGCAGTTCTTC.

The chain recombines TRBV4-3 with TRBJ2-3; D is possibly TRBD2 (7 bases). CDR1 is LGHNA and CDR2 is YSLEER in the germline V gene. V was shortened by 4 bases and J by 2 bases, with 22 bases between the two germline ends. The CDR3 totals 18 residues. The CDR3 sequence: CASSPRSSRAGATDTQYF. The CDR3 DNA is TGCGCCAGCAGCCCTAGATCTAGTAGGGCGGGGGCCACAGATACGCAGTATTTT.

The chain joins TRBV19 to TRBJ2-4; D is perhaps TRBD2 (7 bases). With 5 bases removed from V and 6 bases from J, the gap between germline ends came to 20 bases. The CDR3 has 16 amino acids. Germline assignment: CDR1 LNHDA and CDR2 SQIVND (reference sequence). Here the CDR3 reads CASSLRDEGGGNIQYF. The DNA of the CDR3 is TGTGCCAGTAGTCTCCGTGACGAAGGGGGGGGAAACATTCAGTACTTC.

V usage is TRBV29-1 and J usage is TRBJ1-1; maybe TRBD1 (6 bases). CDR1 SQVTM and CDR2 ANQGSEA come from the germline V gene. The CDR3 runs 13 residues. V lost 7 bases to trimming and J lost 0 bases, with 12 bases between them. CDR3 DNA: TGCAGCGGATTGAGGGACATGAACACTGAAGCTTTCTTT. It specifies CSGLRDMNTEAFF.

V is TRBV19 and J is TRBJ2-7, with TRBD1 identical over 10 bases. Germline assignment: CDR1 LNHDA and CDR2 SQIVND (reference sequence). This CDR3 spans 15 amino acids. V lost 4 bases and J lost 2; bases outside the gene matches: 5. CDR3 residues: CASSSQGQGTYEQYF. CDR3 DNA: TGTGCCAGTAGTAGCCAGGGACAGGGGACCTACGAGCAGTACTTC.

This chain uses TRBV29-1 with TRBJ2-2; D perhaps matches TRBD1 (5 bases). V lost 4 bases to trimming and J lost 3 bases, with 6 bases between them. The germline V gene encodes CDR1 SQVTM and CDR2 ANQGSEA. There are 12 residues in the CDR3. The CDR3 DNA reads TGCAGCGTTGCAGGGTACACCGGGGAGCTGTTTTTT. Translated, it gives CSVAGYTGELFF.

The chain recombines TRBV20-1 with TRBJ1-2; D is perhaps TRBD1 (6 bases). CDR1 is DFQATT and CDR2 is SNEGSKA in the germline V gene (reference sequence). The V gene lost 5 bases and the J gene lost 8 bases, with 12 bases spanning the gap. This CDR3 has 11 amino acids. CDR3: CSAATGSGYTF. CDR3 DNA: TGCAGTGCTGCCACAGGGTCCGGCTACACCTTC.

A single count supports this clone. The chain carries TRBV5-4 and TRBJ2-7; TRBD2 matches 10 bases. Germline V gene sequence: CDR1 SGHNT, CDR2 YYREEE (reference sequence). The junction had 10 bases not matched to a gene; V was cut back by 2 bases and J by 2 bases. The CDR3 totals 17 residues. The CDR3 loop is CASSLPLAGDRAYEQYF. In nucleotides, the CDR3 is TGTGCCAGCAGCTTACCCCTAGCGGGGGATAGAGCCTACGAGCAGTACTTC.

The chain employs TRBV7-9 and TRBJ2-7; TRBD1 matches at 9 bases. V lost 5 bases to trimming and J lost 1 base; unmatched junction nucleotides: 3. The CDR3 is 14 residues long. The germline V gene encodes CDR1 SEHNR and CDR2 FQNEAQ (reference sequence). The CDR3 DNA follows: TGTGCCAGCAGCACCGGGACAGGGTCCTACGAGCAGTACTTC. Its protein is CASSTGTGSYEQYF.

This sequence joins TRBV15 and TRBJ1-4; 7 bases line up with TRBD1. The CDR3 is made up of 15 amino acids. Germline V lookup: CDR1 LNHNV, CDR2 YYDKDF (reference sequence). J gave up 7 bases and V 0 bases, and 5 bases lay outside the gene matches. The CDR3 coding sequence is TGTGCCACCAGCAGAGATCGTCAGGGGGGTGAAAAACTGTTTTTT. It yields the protein CATSRDRQGGEKLFF. Drawing the rest from reference TRBV15 and TRBJ1-4, the complete variable domain is DAMVIQNPRYQVTQFGKPVTLSCSQTLNHNVMYWYQQKSSQAPKLLFHYYDKDFNNEADTPDNFQSRRPNTSFCFLDIRSPGLGDTAMYLCATSRDRQGGEKLFFGSGTQLSVL.

The rearrangement joins TRBV5-1 to TRBJ2-3; 9 bases agree with TRBD2. The CDR3 covers 14 residues. Germline CDR1 is SGHRS and CDR2 is YFSETQ. J lost 3 bases, V lost 5 bases, and 4 bases had no gene match. The CDR3 loop reads CASRGTSHTDTQYF. CDR3 coding DNA: TGCGCCAGCAGAGGGACTAGCCATACAGATACGCAGTATTTT.

V is TRBV10-3 and J is TRBJ2-3, with D perhaps matching TRBD1 (6 bases). CDR1 is ENHRY and CDR2 is SYGVKD in the germline V gene. Between the trimmed V and J ends, which lost 10 bases and 0 bases, there was a span of 14 bases. The CDR3 is made up of 14 amino acids. In DNA, the CDR3 is TGTGCCAGCGAGGGACACGGCAGCACAGATACGCAGTATTTT. This sequence encodes CASEGHGSTDTQYF.

The chain employs TRBV4-2 and TRBJ2-2, with 8 bases lining up with TRBD2. The V segment lost 4 bases and the J segment 0 bases; nucleotides outside the gene matches: 4. Germline loops: CDR1 LGHNA, CDR2 YNFKEQ. The CDR3 loop spans 16 amino acids. CDR3 sequence: CASSPRTSSNTGELFF. The CDR3 DNA reads TGTGCCAGCAGCCCTAGGACTAGCTCGAACACCGGGGAGCTGTTTTTT.

The chain links TRBV19 to TRBJ2-1, with D maybe TRBD2 (5 bases). Germline-derived CDR1 and CDR2 are LNHDA and SQIVND (reference sequence). The CDR3 consists of 13 residues. V gave up 7 bases and J gave up 6 bases, with 13 bases separating them. The DNA for the CDR3 is TGTGCCAGTACCCACGAGGGCGGCAATGAGCAGTTCTTC. This gives the protein CASTHEGGNEQFF.

The chain links TRBV6-1 to TRBJ2-7, with D possibly being TRBD1 (6 bases). The length of the CDR3 is 14 residues. Germline values: CDR1 MNHNS, CDR2 SASEGT. The germline V and J ends were trimmed by 6 bases and 2 bases, with 14 bases remaining between them. CDR3 nucleotide sequence: TGTGCCAGCAGGCCTCCAGGGGCCCCCTACGAGCAGTACTTC. Translating gives CASRPPGAPYEQYF.

V gene TRBV6-5 combines with J gene TRBJ1-1, with D uncertain. The CDR3 sequence is 13 residues long. Trimming removed 8 bases at V and 4 bases at J, with 14 bases between. Germline V gene data show CDR1 as MNHEY and CDR2 as SVGAGI. The CDR3 sequence is CASSPNRVTEAFF. As DNA, the CDR3 is TGTGCCAGCTCACCTAACAGAGTCACTGAAGCTTTCTTT.

This clone was detected only a few times. The chain has TRBV2 and TRBJ1-1; 7 bases match TRBD1. CDR3 length: 20 residues. Germline CDR1 is SNHLY and CDR2 is FYNNEI. The V segment lost 6 bases and the J segment 0 bases; nucleotides outside the gene matches: 22. The CDR3 spells CASRATLRTGREVMNTEAFF. CDR3 sequence (DNA): TGTGCCAGCAGAGCTACCCTCCGGACAGGAAGGGAGGTCATGAACACTGAAGCTTTCTTT.

CDR3 sequence reads: CASSFQGDGELFF. The CDR3 DNA is TGCGCCAGCAGCTTCCAGGGCGACGGGGAGCTGTTTTTT. This sequence joins TRBV5-1 and TRBJ2-2; tentative D call: TRBD1 (5 bases). This CDR3 is built from 13 residues. Trimming took 2 bases from V and 7 from J, leaving 9 bases between them. Germline lookup yields CDR1 SGHRS and CDR2 YFSETQ.

The genes are TRBV10-3 and TRBJ1-2; D is unresolved. Germline V gene data show CDR1 as ENHRY and CDR2 as SYGVKD. The germline V and J ends were trimmed by 7 bases and 7 bases, with 16 bases remaining between them. This CDR3 contains 13 residues. The chain's CDR3 is CAINGPGLAGYTF. DNA of the CDR3: TGTGCCATCAACGGACCGGGGTTGGCTGGCTACACCTTC.

This sequence joins TRBV30 and TRBJ2-3; D perhaps matches TRBD1 (5 bases). The germline CDR1 and CDR2 sequences are GTSNPN and SVGIG (reference sequence). The CDR3 is made up of 14 amino acids. V lost 0 bases, J lost 5 bases, and 12 bases lay in between. The CDR3 DNA reads as TGTGCCTGGAGTGTAGGCAGGGCAGGAGATACGCAGTATTTT. Translating it yields CAWSVGRAGDTQYF.

The chain uses TRBV5-1 and TRBJ1-1; 9 nucleotides agree with TRBD1. J lost 3 bases, V lost 3 bases, and 6 bases had no gene match. The CDR3 totals 15 residues. The V gene's germline CDR1 is SGHRS and CDR2 YFSETQ. The CDR3 DNA follows: TGCGCCAGCAGCTGGAACACAGGGGGCCACACTGAAGCTTTCTTT. This translates into CASSWNTGGHTEAFF.

V and J are TRBV25-1 and TRBJ1-2; 8 bases are a match to TRBD1. The ends lost 4 bases at V and 0 bases at J; junction bases unmatched: 1. CDR3 length: 14 amino acids. Germline V gene data show CDR1 as MGHDK and CDR2 as SYGVNS. DNA for the CDR3: TGTGCCAGCAGTGGACAGGGGTCTAACTATGGCTACACCTTC. Translating it yields CASSGQGSNYGYTF.

This chain connects TRBV5-1 to TRBJ2-1; 7 positions match TRBD1. Germline CDR1 SGHRS, CDR2 YFSETQ. The CDR3 loop spans 13 amino acids. Trimming took 4 bases from V and 5 from J; bases not matched to a gene: 3. DNA for the CDR3: TGCGCCAGCAGCAGGGACAGAAACAATGAGCAGTTCTTC. This translates into CASSRDRNNEQFF.

This clone appeared once. V and J are TRBV7-9 and TRBJ1-1; no clear D. The CDR3 has 14 residues. CDR1 is SEHNR, CDR2 FQNEAQ, per germline (reference sequence). V gave up 1 base and J gave up 1 base, with 7 bases separating them. DNA of the CDR3: TGTGCCAGCAGCTTAGATTCGGGGAACACTGAAGCTTTCTTT. Its protein product is CASSLDSGNTEAFF.

This clone was seen more than once but under ten times. The same CDR3 is also encoded by other DNA sequences in this sample. The chain employs TRBV27 and TRBJ2-3; a weak D match, TRBD2 (7 bases). Germline loops: CDR1 MNHEY, CDR2 SMNVEV (reference sequence). V shed 3 bases and J shed 4 bases, with 11 bases lying between them. The CDR3 is 14 amino acids. The chain's CDR3 is CASSFLGGADTQYF. The CDR3 coding sequence is TGTGCCAGCAGTTTTCTAGGGGGGGCAGATACGCAGTATTTT.